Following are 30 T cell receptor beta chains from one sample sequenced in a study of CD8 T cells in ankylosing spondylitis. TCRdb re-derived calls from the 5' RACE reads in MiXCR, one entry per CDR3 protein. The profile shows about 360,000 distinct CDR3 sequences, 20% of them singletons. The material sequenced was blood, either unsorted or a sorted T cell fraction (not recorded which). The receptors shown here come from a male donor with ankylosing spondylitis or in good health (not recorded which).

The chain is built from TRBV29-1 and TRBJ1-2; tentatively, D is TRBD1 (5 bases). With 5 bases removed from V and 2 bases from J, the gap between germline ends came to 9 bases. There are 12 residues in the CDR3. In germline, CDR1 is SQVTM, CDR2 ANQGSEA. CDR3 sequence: CSVLQENYGYTF. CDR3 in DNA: TGCAGCGTTCTACAGGAGAACTATGGCTACACCTTC.

DNA of the CDR3: TGTGCCAGCAGTTTAGGGACGAGTTTCTACGAGCAGTACTTC. Protein product: CASSLGTSFYEQYF. V gene TRBV7-1 combines with J gene TRBJ2-7, with D perhaps being TRBD1 or TRBD2 (5 bases each). TRBV7-1 is classed as an ORF, of uncertain function. The CDR3 is 14 amino acids. Between the trimmed V and J ends, which lost 6 bases and 3 bases, there was a span of 15 bases.

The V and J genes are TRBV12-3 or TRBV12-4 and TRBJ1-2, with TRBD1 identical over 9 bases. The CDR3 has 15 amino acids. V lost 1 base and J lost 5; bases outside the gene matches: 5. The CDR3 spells CASSLGGQGTYGYTF. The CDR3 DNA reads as TGTGCCAGCAGTTTAGGAGGACAGGGGACTTATGGCTACACCTTC.

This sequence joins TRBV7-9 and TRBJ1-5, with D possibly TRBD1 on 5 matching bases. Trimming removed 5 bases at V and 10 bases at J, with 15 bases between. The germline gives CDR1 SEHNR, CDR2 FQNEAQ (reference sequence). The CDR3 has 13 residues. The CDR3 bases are TGTGCCAGCAGCGCAAGGGGATATGAACCCCAGCATTTT. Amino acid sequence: CASSARGYEPQHF.

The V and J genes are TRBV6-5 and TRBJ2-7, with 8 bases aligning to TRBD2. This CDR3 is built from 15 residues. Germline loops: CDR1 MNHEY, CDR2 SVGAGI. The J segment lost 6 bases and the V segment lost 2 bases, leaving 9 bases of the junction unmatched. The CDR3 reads CASSYTSGLEFEQYF. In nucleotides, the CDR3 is TGTGCCAGCAGTTACACGTCGGGACTAGAGTTCGAGCAGTACTTC.

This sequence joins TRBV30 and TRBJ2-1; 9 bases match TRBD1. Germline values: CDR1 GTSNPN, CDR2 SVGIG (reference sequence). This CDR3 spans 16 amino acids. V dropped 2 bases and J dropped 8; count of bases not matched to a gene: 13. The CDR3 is CAWSRSRDRVGDEQFF. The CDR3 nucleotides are TGTGCCTGGAGTCGTAGCCGGGACAGGGTAGGGGATGAGCAGTTCTTC. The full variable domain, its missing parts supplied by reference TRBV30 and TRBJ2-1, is SQTIHQWPATLVQPVGSPLSLECTVEGTSNPNLYWYRQAAGRGLQLLFYSVGIGQISSEVPQNLSASRPQDRQFILSSKKLLLSDSGFYLCAWSRSRDRVGDEQFFGPGTRLTVL.

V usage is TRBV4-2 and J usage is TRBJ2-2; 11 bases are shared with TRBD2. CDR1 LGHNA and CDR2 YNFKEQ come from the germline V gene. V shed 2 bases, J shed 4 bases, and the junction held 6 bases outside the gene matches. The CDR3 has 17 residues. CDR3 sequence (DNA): TGTGCCAGCAGCCAACTTAGCGGGGGGGGTTTCACCGGGGAGCTGTTTTTT. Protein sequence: CASSQLSGGGFTGELFF.

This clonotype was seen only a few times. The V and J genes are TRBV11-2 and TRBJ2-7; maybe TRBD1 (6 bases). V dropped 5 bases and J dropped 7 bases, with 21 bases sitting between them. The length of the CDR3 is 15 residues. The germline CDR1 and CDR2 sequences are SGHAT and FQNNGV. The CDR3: CASSPRNRELGEQYF. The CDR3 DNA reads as TGTGCCAGCAGCCCTCGGAACAGGGAATTGGGGGAGCAGTACTTC.

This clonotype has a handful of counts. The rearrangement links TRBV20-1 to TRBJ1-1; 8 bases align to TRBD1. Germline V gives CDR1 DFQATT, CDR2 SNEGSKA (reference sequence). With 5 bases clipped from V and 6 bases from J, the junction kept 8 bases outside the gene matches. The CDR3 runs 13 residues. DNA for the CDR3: TGCAGTGCTCAGGGGGCGCGTCTTGCTGAAGCTTTCTTT. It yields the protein CSAQGARLAEAFF.

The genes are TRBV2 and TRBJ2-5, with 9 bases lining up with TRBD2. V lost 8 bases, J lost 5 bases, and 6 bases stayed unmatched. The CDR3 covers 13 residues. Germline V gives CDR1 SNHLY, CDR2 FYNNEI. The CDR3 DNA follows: TGTGCCAGCGGAGGACTAGCGAGCGAGACCCAGTACTTC. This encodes CASGGLASETQYF.

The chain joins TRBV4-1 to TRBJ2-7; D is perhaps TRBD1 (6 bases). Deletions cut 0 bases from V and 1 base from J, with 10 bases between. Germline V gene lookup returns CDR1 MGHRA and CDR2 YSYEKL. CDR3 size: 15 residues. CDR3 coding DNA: TGCGCCAGCAGCCAAGATCAGGGGCAATCCTACGAGCAGTACTTC. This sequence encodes CASSQDQGQSYEQYF.

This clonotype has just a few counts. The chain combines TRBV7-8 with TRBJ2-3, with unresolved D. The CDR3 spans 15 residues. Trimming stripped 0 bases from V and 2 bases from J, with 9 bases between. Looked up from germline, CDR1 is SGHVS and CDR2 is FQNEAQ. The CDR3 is CASSLADKHTDTQYF. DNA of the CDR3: TGTGCCAGCAGCTTAGCAGACAAGCACACAGATACGCAGTATTTT.

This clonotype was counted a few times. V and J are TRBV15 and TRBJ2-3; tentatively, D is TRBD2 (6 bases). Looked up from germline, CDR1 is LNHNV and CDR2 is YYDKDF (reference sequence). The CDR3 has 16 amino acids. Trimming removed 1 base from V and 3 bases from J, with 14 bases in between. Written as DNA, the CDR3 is TGTGCCACCAGCAGAGGGGGGGTCGGGGATACAGATACGCAGTATTTT. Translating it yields CATSRGGVGDTDTQYF.

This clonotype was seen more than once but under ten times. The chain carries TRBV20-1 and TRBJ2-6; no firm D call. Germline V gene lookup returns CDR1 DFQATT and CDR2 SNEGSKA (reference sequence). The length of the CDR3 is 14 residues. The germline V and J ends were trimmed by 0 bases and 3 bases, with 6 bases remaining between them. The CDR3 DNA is TGCAGTGCTAGAGATCCGAGTGGGGCCAACGTCCTGACTTTC. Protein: CSARDPSGANVLTF.

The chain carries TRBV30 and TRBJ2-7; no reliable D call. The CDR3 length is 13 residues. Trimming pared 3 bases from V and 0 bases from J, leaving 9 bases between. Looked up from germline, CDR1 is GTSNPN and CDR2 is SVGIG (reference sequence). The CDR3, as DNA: TGTGCCTGGAGGGGAAAAGGCTCCTACGAGCAGTACTTC. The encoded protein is CAWRGKGSYEQYF.

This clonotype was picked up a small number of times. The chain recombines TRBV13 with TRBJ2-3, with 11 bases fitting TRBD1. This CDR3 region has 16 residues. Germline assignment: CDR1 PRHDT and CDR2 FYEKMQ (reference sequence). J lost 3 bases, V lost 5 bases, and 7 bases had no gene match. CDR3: CASSTIRDRGTDTQYF. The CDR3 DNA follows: TGTGCCAGCAGCACGATCCGGGACAGGGGGACAGATACGCAGTATTTT.

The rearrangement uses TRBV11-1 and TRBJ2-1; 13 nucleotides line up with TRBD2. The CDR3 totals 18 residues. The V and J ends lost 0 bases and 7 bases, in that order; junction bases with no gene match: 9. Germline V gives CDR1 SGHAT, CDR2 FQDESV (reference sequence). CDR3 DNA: TGTGCCAGCAGCTTAGCTTGGACTAGCGGGGGCCGCGGGAATGAGCAGTTCTTC. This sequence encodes CASSLAWTSGGRGNEQFF.

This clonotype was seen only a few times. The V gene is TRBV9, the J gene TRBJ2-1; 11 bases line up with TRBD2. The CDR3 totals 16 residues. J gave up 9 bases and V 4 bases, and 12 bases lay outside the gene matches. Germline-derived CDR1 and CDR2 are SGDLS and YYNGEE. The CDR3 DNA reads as TGTGCCAGCAGCTTAAGTAGCGGGGGGGTTGGTAGTGAGCAGTTCTTC. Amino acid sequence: CASSLSSGGVGSEQFF.

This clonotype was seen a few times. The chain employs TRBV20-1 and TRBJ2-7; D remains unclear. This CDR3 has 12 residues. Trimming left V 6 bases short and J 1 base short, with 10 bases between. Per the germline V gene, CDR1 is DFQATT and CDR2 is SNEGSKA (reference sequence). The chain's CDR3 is CSAPGRSYEQYF. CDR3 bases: TGCAGTGCACCGGGTCGATCCTACGAGCAGTACTTC.

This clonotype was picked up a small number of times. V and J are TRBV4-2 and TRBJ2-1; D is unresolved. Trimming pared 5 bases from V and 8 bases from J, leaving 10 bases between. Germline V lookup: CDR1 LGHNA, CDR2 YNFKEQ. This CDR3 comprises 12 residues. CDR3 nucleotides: TGTGCCAGCAGCGGGAAACAGTATGAGCAGTTCTTC. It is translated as CASSGKQYEQFF.

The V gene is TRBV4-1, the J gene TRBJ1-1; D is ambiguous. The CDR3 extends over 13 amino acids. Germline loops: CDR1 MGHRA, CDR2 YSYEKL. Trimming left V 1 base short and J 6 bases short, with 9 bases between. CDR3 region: CASSQVGMSEAFF. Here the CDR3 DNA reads TGCGCCAGCAGCCAAGTGGGGATGTCTGAAGCTTTCTTT.

This chain's CDR3 is CSATETASYEQYF. The CDR3 DNA is TGCAGTGCTACCGAGACAGCCTCCTACGAGCAGTACTTC. The chain joins TRBV20-1 to TRBJ2-7; TRBD1 is a possible D gene (5 bases). Deletions cut 4 bases from V and 0 bases from J, with 10 bases between. The CDR3 contains 13 residues. Looked up from germline, CDR1 is DFQATT and CDR2 is SNEGSKA (reference sequence).

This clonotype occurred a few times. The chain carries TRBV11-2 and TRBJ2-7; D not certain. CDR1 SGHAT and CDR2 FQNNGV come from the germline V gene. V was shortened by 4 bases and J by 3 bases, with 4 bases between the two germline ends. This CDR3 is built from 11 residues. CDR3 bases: TGTGCCAGCAGCTCGCGCTACGAGCAGTACTTC. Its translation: CASSSRYEQYF.

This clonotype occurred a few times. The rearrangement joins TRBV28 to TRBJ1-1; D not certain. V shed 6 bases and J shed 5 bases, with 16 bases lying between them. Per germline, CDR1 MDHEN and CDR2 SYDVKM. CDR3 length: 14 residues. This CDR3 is CASRLDRWETEAFF. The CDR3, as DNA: TGTGCCAGCAGACTAGACCGCTGGGAGACTGAAGCTTTCTTT.

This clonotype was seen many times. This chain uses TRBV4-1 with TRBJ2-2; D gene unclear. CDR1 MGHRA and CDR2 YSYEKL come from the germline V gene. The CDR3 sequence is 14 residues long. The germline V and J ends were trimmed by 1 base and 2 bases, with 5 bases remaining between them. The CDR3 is CASSQGLNTGELFF. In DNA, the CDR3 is TGCGCCAGCAGCCAAGGCCTTAACACCGGGGAGCTGTTTTTT.

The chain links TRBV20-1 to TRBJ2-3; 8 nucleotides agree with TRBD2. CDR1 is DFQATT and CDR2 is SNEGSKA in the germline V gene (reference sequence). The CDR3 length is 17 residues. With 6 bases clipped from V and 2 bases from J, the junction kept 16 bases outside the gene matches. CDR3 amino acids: CSAEGAGASQTTDTQYF. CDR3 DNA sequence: TGCAGTGCCGAGGGAGCGGGGGCCAGCCAAACCACAGATACGCAGTATTTT.

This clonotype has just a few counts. CDR3: CASSYSTGTGELFF. As DNA, the CDR3 is TGTGCCAGCAGTTACTCTACAGGGACCGGGGAGCTGTTTTTT. V gene TRBV6-5 combines with J gene TRBJ2-2, with TRBD1 as a possible D gene (6 bases). V lost 0 bases and J lost 5, with 7 bases in between. This CDR3 is 14 amino acids long. Germline values: CDR1 MNHEY, CDR2 SVGAGI.

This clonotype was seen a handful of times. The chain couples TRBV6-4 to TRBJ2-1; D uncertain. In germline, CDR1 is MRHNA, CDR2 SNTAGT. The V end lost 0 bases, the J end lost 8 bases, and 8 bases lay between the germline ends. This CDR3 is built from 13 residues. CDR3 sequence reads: CASSDSGVDEQFF. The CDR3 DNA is TGTGCCAGCAGTGACTCCGGAGTCGATGAGCAGTTCTTC.

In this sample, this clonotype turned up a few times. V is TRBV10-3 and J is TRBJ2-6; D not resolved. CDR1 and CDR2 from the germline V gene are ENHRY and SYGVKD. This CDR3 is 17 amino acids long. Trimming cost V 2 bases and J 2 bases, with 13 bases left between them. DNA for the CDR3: TGTGCCATCAGTGAGCCGGTCTCGGTGGCTGGGGCCAACGTCCTGACTTTC. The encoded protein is CAISEPVSVAGANVLTF.

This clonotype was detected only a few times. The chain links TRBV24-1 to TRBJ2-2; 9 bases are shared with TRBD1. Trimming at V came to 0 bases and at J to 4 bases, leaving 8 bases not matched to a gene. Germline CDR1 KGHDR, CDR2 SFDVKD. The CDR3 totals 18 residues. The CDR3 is CATSDLRRQGGSTGELFF. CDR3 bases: TGTGCCACCAGTGATTTGAGAAGACAGGGGGGGAGCACCGGGGAGCTGTTTTTT.